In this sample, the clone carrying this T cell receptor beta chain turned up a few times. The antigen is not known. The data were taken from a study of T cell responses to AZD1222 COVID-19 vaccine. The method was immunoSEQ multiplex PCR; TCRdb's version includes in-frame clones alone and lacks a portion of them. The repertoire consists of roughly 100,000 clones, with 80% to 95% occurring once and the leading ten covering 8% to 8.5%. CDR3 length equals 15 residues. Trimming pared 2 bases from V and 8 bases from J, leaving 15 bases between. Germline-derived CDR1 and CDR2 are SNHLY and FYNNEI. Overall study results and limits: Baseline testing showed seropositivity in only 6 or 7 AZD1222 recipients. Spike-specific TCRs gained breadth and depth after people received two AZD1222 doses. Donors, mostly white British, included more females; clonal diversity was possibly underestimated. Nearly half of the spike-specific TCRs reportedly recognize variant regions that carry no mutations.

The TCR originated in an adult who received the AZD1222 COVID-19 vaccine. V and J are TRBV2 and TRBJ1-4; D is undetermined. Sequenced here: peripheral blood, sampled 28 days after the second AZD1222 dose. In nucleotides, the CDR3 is TGTGCCAGCAGTGAATTCAGGAGCCCAAAAGAAAAACTGTTTTTT. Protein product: CASSEFRSPKEKLFF.